Listed below are T cell receptor beta chains from one sample, sequenced in a study of cytomegalovirus exposure and HLA in healthy donors. Clones were sequenced by immunoSEQ multiplex PCR, and TCRdb holds only the in-frame ones, with some missing. Of 150,000 to 200,000 clones detected, around 68% appear once; the ten largest clones hold around 9.3%. The sequencing input was PBMCs. The receptor set was obtained from a man in his thirties or forties in good health and CMV-seropositive. The conserved cysteine and the conserved F or W are not part of the CDR3 here.

J	V	CDR3
TRBJ2-2	TRBV7-3	ASTDRPNTGELF
TRBJ2-1	TRBV10-2	ASMSREGHDEQF
TRBJ2-1	TRBV9	ASSEKRTGGSYNEQF
TRBJ2-3	TRBV27	ASSSSGDTQY
TRBJ2-3	TRBV5-1	ASSMDRGLSDTQY
TRBJ2-3	TRBV27	ASSSPRSDTQY
TRBJ2-7	TRBV4-1	ASSQVSGQLYEQY
NA	TRBV2	ASSEIAGENYEQY
TRBJ2-7	TRBV10-1	ASSATSGIVEQY
TRBJ2-7	TRBV7-2	ASSSTSGPSEQY
TRBJ2-7	TRBV7-8	ASSLTTFGVAYEQY
TRBJ2-2	TRBV12-5	ASRREWAGELF
TRBJ2-3	TRBV6-5	ASSYWRESGTDTQY
TRBJ1-4	TRBV10-3	AISARGDNEKLF
TRBJ1-5	TRBV6-1	ASVPGVNQPQH
TRBJ1-5	TRBV5-1	ASSLAGTDQPQH
TRBJ2-3	TRBV11-2	ASSLGARPSTDTQY
TRBJ1-4	TRBV7-9	ASSRIGTPPREKLF
TRBJ1-1	TRBV19	ASTLLRDRGYEAF
TRBJ2-3	TRBV11-3	ASILAGSSDTQY
TRBJ2-7	TRBV27	ASSPGTVRYEQY
TRBJ2-1	TRBV28	ASNHFRDRGYNEQF
TRBJ1-3	TRBV4-2	ASSQDLAEWGNTIY
TRBJ2-7	TRBV12-5	ASGPGQGLKY
TRBJ2-7	TRBV25-1	ASMNRLHEQY
TRBJ2-1	TRBV28	ASSFSRRLAGGMDEQF
TRBJ2-7	TRBV4-2	ASSQDRGGAYEQY
TRBJ1-4	TRBV19	ATTGGDATNEKLF
TRBJ2-5	TRBV7-9	ASSPSQGPETQY
TRBJ2-7	TRBV6-1	AKKGASRVRYEQY
TRBJ2-7	TRBV7-2	ASSFRETGAAGEQY
TRBJ1-6	TRBV5-1	ASSLRGHDNSPLH
TRBJ1-5	TRBV21-1	ASSKGVGQGAGTGNQPQH
TRBJ1-1	TRBV7-8	ASSVLTGETEAF
TRBJ1-3	TRBV6-5	ASSPTGDGNTIY
TRBJ2-7	TRBV10-1	ASSPDREERREQY
TRBJ2-2	TRBV7-9	ASSFGLAGVVGELF
TRBJ1-2	TRBV5-1	ASSLGAGYGYT
TRBJ2-1	TRBV5-1	ASGSLAGVREQF
TRBJ1-4	TRBV4-1	ASSHEGLWF
TRBJ1-1	TRBV11-3	ASSQRGLNTEAF
TRBJ2-2	TRBV7-7	ASSPSGASTGELF
TRBJ2-1	TRBV10-1	ASSRGSYNEQF
TRBJ2-1	TRBV6-6	ASRWREGFNEQF
TRBJ2-3	TRBV6-1	ASSEQAGVTDTQY
TRBJ2-1	TRBV13	ASSPPGLAGGRVVREQF
TRBJ1-5	TRBV27	ASSYRRGEPQH
TRBJ2-7	TRBV27	ASSYASHTGEQY
TRBJ2-7	TRBV10-3	AVVAGEYEQY
TRBJ2-2	TRBV10-1	ASSESPGWGTGELF
TRBJ2-2	TRBV28	ASTRTNTGELF
TRBJ1-2	TRBV6-5	ASSWTGPDGYT
TRBJ2-1	TRBV5-6	ASSLAGGGGGNEQF
TRBJ1-2	TRBV7-2	ASSPRVGSGTENGYT
TRBJ2-7	TRBV6-4	ASSRAANYEQY
TRBJ1-1	TRBV5-6	ASSFEGAAF
TRBJ1-2	TRBV5-5	ASSLLVQNNYGYT
NA	TRBV27	ASSFRGTYEQY